A single sample gave rise to the 8 T cell receptor beta chains below, sequenced in a study of blood T cell repertoires in COVID-19. Profiled with immunoSEQ multiplex PCR; TCRdb holds only in-frame clones, not every one. The sample yields 200,000 to 300,000 clones, 65% to 90% seen once. Input material: peripheral blood. The origin of the receptors is a man aged 30-40 years with active or convalescent COVID-19.

The V call is TRBV5-4, the J call TRBJ1-1; no firm D call. V was cut by 5 bases and J by 7 bases, with 15 bases left in between. This CDR3 has 13 amino acids. The germline V gene has CDR1 SGHNT and CDR2 YYREEE (reference sequence). As DNA, the CDR3 is TGTGCCAGCAGGGAGGGAGACTTTGGTGAAGCTTTCTTT. This translates into CASREGDFGEAFF. The whole variable domain, filled in from reference TRBV5-4 and TRBJ1-1, reads ETGVTQSPTHLIKTRGQQVTLRCSSQSGHNTVSWYQQALGQGPQFIFQYYREEENGRGNFPPRFSGLQFPNYSSELNVNALELDDSALYLCASREGDFGEAFFGQGTRLTVV.

This chain connects TRBV5-5 to TRBJ2-2; D is ambiguous. Looked up from germline, CDR1 is SGHKS and CDR2 is YYEKEE (reference sequence). The V end was cut by 4 bases, the J end by 4 bases, with 14 bases between. This CDR3 has 15 residues. The CDR3: CASSPRISVTGELFF. The CDR3 bases are TGTGCCAGCAGCCCGAGGATCAGCGTCACCGGGGAGCTGTTTTTT.

The rearrangement links TRBV5-1 to TRBJ2-7; 7 nucleotides agree with TRBD1. This CDR3 has 14 amino acids. Losses at the gene ends were 3 bases for V and 2 bases for J; bases not matched to a gene: 5. Germline V gives CDR1 SGHRS, CDR2 YFSETQ. The CDR3: CASSWTGIAYEQYF. DNA for the CDR3: TGCGCCAGCAGCTGGACAGGAATCGCCTACGAGCAGTACTTC.

The chain couples TRBV6-5 to TRBJ1-3, with D uncertain. Per the germline V gene, CDR1 is MNHEY and CDR2 is SVGAGI. The CDR3 covers 13 residues. Trimming removed 6 bases from V and 4 bases from J, with 10 bases in between. This chain's CDR3 is CASRSDLGNTIYF. The DNA for the CDR3 is TGTGCCAGCAGGTCGGACTTGGGAAACACCATATATTTT.

The chain is built from TRBV29-1 and TRBJ1-2, with D maybe TRBD1 (6 bases). Germline CDR1 and CDR2: SQVTM and ANQGSEA. This CDR3 has 13 amino acids. Trimming cost V 6 bases and J 11 bases, with 22 bases left between them. CDR3 DNA sequence: TGCAGCGTCCGCCGGGGGGACACCGAAAGATACACCTTC. As protein: CSVRRGDTERYTF.

The chain is built from TRBV19 and TRBJ1-6; a weak D match, TRBD1 (6 bases). Germline V gene sequence: CDR1 LNHDA, CDR2 SQIVND (reference sequence). V gave up 5 bases and J gave up 5 bases, with 10 bases separating them. The CDR3 length is 14 residues. The CDR3 is CASSVQGNNSPLHF. In DNA, the CDR3 is TGTGCCAGTAGTGTACAGGGAAATAATTCACCCCTCCACTTT. The variable domain in full, with the rest retrieved from reference TRBV19 and TRBJ1-6, is DGGITQSPKYLFRKEGQNVTLSCEQNLNHDAMYWYRQDPGQGLRLIYYSQIVNDFQKGDIAEGYSVSREKKESFPLTVTSAQKNPTAFYLCASSVQGNNSPLHFGNGTRLTVT.

The chain uses TRBV2 and TRBJ2-5; 7 bases map to TRBD2. CDR3 size: 15 residues. The germline CDR1 and CDR2 sequences are SNHLY and FYNNEI. V shed 8 bases, J shed 1 base, and the junction held 10 bases outside the gene matches. The CDR3: CASGFDGGTQETQYF. The CDR3 bases are TGTGCCAGCGGGTTTGACGGGGGGACCCAAGAGACCCAGTACTTC.

The V call is TRBV4-1, the J call TRBJ1-4; 10 positions agree with TRBD1. Trimming took 5 bases from V and 11 from J; bases not matched to a gene: 11. There are 15 residues in the CDR3. The germline gives CDR1 MGHRA, CDR2 YSYEKL. The CDR3 nucleotides read TGCGCCAGCAGCTCTTCCGGGACAGGGGTGGATAAACTGTTTTTT. Amino acid sequence: CASSSSGTGVDKLFF.